The T cell receptor beta chain under discussion was sequenced for a study of blood T cell repertoires in COVID-19 (TCRdb year 2020). Broadly, across the study: Samples from collaborators originated in the United States, Italy and Spain and spanned both the acute and convalescent phases of COVID-19. The sample metadata nearly always contained a de-identified subject ID, COVID-19 status, age in years and sex. The repertoires were made available in a free public database intended to serve as a resource for research on the immune response to SARS-CoV-2. The prospective study material was composed of cDNA or gDNA derived from T cells, B-cell-depleted T cells, or PBMCs. Where HLA class I and class II types were available, the types were taken from metadata supplied by the sample provider, not from assay-based typing. Samples came from the ongoing ImmuneRACE study (first 160 participants) plus 1,254 subjects from 6 global collaborators. Subjects who had been exposed to COVID-19, were actively infected with it, or had recovered from it provided the deeply sampled blood TCRbeta repertoires that made up the dataset. On the study overall, not on this receptor specifically: The amount of clinical and demographic metadata varied by source and participant and was provided uncurated.

According to the germline V gene, CDR1 reads MRHNA and CDR2 reads SNTAGT. From cysteine to phenylalanine, the CDR3 is 15 amino acids long. Of all the DNA, just the CDR3 is kept, 45 bases in frame from base 1. Trimmed from V: 3 bases; trimmed from J: 2 bases; junction bases lacking a gene match: 6. TCRbeta CDR3 regions were amplified from genomic DNA using the immunoSEQ Assay, a bias-controlled multiplex PCR. The paper's data handling went like this. The number of nucleated cells in each sample was estimated by amplification of reference gene primers within the assay. Sequence reads were collapsed and filtered to measure the absolute abundance of every unique TCRbeta CDR3 rearrangement. For each sample, productive Simpson clonality was calculated as the square root of Simpson's diversity index over productive rearrangements. In its TCRdb copy, this immuneACCESS table keeps in-frame sequences only and misses some clones. Where compared with another copy, unresolved V genes explain less than half of these, and the others have no known cause. V, J and clone size are those of that table, while D and trimming were read from the DNA. The table for this sample lists about 160,000 clones; 80% of them were counted only once. Around 3.7% of the sample is in the top ten clones.

In the prospective study, participants were about 18 to 100 years old, resided in about two dozen geographic areas of the United States, and were enrolled through a virtual design. In the prospective study, cohorts were assigned on the basis of participant-reported clinical history obtained from a screening survey and a study questionnaire. Recovered participants in ImmuneRACE Cohort 3 were defined by two consecutive negative NP/OP PCR tests, clearance by a healthcare professional, or resolution of symptoms. In the prospective study, mobile phlebotomists collected whole blood, serum and a nasopharyngeal or oropharyngeal swab from each participant. Over an approximately two-month period, participants in the prospective study had the option of providing additional blood draws and questionnaires. Before DNA extraction, blood samples from the prospective study were shipped at room temperature or frozen.

As concerns this clone: This clone's antigen is unknown. No base quality information exists; no much larger clone differs at one position.

Recombination linked TRBV6-4 to TRBJ2-5; 7 central bases correspond to TRBD2. This receptor was obtained from a woman aged 55-69 years who had recovered from COVID-19. The material sequenced was PBMCs or T cells enriched from blood (not recorded which). The DNA sequence is TGTGCCAGCAGTGAAGAGGCGGGGGAACAAGAGACCCAGTACTTC. Its translation reads: CASSEEAGEQETQYF.